The 16 T cell receptor beta chains reported below all come from one sample, sequenced in a study of CD8+ T cells in alopecia areata. Treatment: oral pan-JAK inhibitor, 5-10 mg twice daily. Extracted from the samples, RNA was reverse transcribed into cDNA to serve as the sequencing template. Assay used: immunoSEQ multiplex PCR; TCRdb lists only in-frame clones, some missing. The data show 75,000 to 80,000 clones, around 66% seen once. Sample: CD8+ T cells sorted from blood, taken at week 24, from a patient treated with tofacitinib. These TCRs come from a human donor with alopecia areata.

The chain combines TRBV2 with TRBJ2-2; the match to TRBD1 covers 11 bases. V dropped 6 bases and J dropped 8; count of bases not matched to a gene: 5. Germline CDR1 SNHLY, CDR2 FYNNEI. The CDR3 extends over 14 amino acids. In DNA form, the CDR3 reads TGTGCCAGCAGCGGGACAGGGGGGATAGGGGAGCTGTTTTTT. This translates into CASSGTGGIGELFF. Full variable domain (rest looked up from reference TRBV2 and TRBJ2-2): EPEVTQTPSHQVTQMGQEVILRCVPISNHLYFYWYRQILGQKVEFLVSFYNNEISEKSEIFDDQFSVERPDGSNFTLKIRSTKLEDSAMYFCASSGTGGIGELFFGEGSRLTVL.

The chain couples TRBV30 to TRBJ1-5; tentative D call: TRBD1 (6 bases). Germline V lookup: CDR1 GTSNPN, CDR2 SVGIG (reference sequence). The germline V and J ends were trimmed by 4 bases and 6 bases, with 16 bases remaining between them. This CDR3 has 14 amino acids. CDR3 amino acids: CAWTQGGVGQPQHF. For the CDR3, the DNA is TGTGCCTGGACCCAAGGGGGGGTAGGTCAGCCCCAGCATTTT.

This rearrangement joins TRBV6-5 to TRBJ2-5; 11 nucleotides align to TRBD1. The CDR3 length is 14 residues. Germline trimming cut 6 bases from V and 5 bases from J; bases unmatched to any gene: 5. Germline V gene sequence: CDR1 MNHEY, CDR2 SVGAGI. CDR3 DNA sequence: TGTGCCAGCAGGGGGACAGGGGGACGGGAGACCCAGTACTTC. Translation gives CASRGTGGRETQYF.

This clone turned up a few times. The chain uses TRBV5-1 and TRBJ2-5, with 7 bases fitting TRBD2. The ends lost 0 bases at V and 3 bases at J; junction bases unmatched: 2. Germline CDR1 SGHRS, CDR2 YFSETQ. The CDR3 totals 14 residues. As DNA, the CDR3 is TGCGCCAGCAGCTTGGACGCGGGAGAAGAGACCCAGTACTTC. Translating gives CASSLDAGEETQYF. Full variable domain (missing parts from reference TRBV5-1 and TRBJ2-5): KAGVTQTPRYLIKTRGQQVTLSCSPISGHRSVSWYQQTPGQGLQFLFEYFSETQRNKGNFPGRFSGRQFSNSRSEMNVSTLELGDSALYLCASSLDAGEETQYFGPGTRLLVL.

The chain joins TRBV4-1 to TRBJ1-1; TRBD1 is a possible D gene (5 bases). V lost 0 bases and J lost 9, with 17 bases in between. The CDR3 has 15 residues. In germline, CDR1 is MGHRA, CDR2 YSYEKL. The CDR3 loop reads CASSQEAGREWKAFF. For the CDR3, the DNA is TGCGCCAGCAGCCAAGAGGCGGGCAGGGAATGGAAAGCTTTCTTT.

In its sample, this clone was seen a few times. V usage is TRBV6-5 and J usage is TRBJ2-6; D is ambiguous. Germline V gene lookup returns CDR1 MNHEY and CDR2 SVGAGI. V lost 5 bases to trimming and J lost 4 bases, with 6 bases between them. CDR3 length: 13 amino acids. The DNA for the CDR3 is TGTGCCAGCAGTGTGGAGGGGGCCAACGTCCTGACTTTC. Amino acids: CASSVEGANVLTF.

V usage is TRBV29-1 and J usage is TRBJ1-1; D perhaps matches TRBD1 (5 bases). Per germline, CDR1 SQVTM and CDR2 ANQGSEA. The germline V and J ends were trimmed by 5 bases and 9 bases, with 13 bases remaining between them. CDR3 length equals 11 residues. CDR3 residues: CSVSRRGQAFF. CDR3 nucleotides: TGCAGCGTTAGTCGACGGGGACAAGCTTTCTTT.

CDR3 amino acids: CASSLSGPYSYEQYF. The CDR3, as DNA: TGTGCCAGCAGTTTATCGGGACCGTACTCCTACGAGCAGTACTTC. This rearrangement joins TRBV27 to TRBJ2-7; the D call may be TRBD1 or TRBD2 (5 bases each). V shed 0 bases and J shed 0 bases, with 9 bases lying between them. The CDR3 has 15 amino acids. Germline loops: CDR1 MNHEY, CDR2 SMNVEV (reference sequence).

The genes are TRBV4-3 and TRBJ2-1; either TRBD1 or TRBD2 may supply D (6 bases each). This CDR3 has 16 residues. Germline-derived CDR1 and CDR2 are LGHNA and YSLEER. Deletions cut 3 bases from V and 3 bases from J, with 15 bases between. CDR3: CASSQRAGDFYNEQFF. The CDR3 DNA reads as TGCGCCAGCAGCCAGAGGGCAGGGGACTTCTACAATGAGCAGTTCTTC.

The chain has TRBV27 and TRBJ1-1; D remains ambiguous. Germline V gives CDR1 MNHEY, CDR2 SMNVEV (reference sequence). Trimming left V 4 bases short and J 0 bases short, with 15 bases between. The CDR3 is 16 amino acids. The CDR3 here is CASSYGLGGMNTEAFF. In DNA form, the CDR3 reads TGTGCCAGCAGTTACGGGTTGGGAGGAATGAACACTGAAGCTTTCTTT.

V gene TRBV29-1 combines with J gene TRBJ2-2; possible D gene TRBD1, 5 bases. The CDR3 length is 15 residues. Trimming removed 3 bases at V and 2 bases at J, with 13 bases between. Germline V gene lookup returns CDR1 SQVTM and CDR2 ANQGSEA. The DNA of the CDR3 is TGCAGCGTTGAGGGTCAGGACATAAACACCGGGGAGCTGTTTTTT. It codes for CSVEGQDINTGELFF.

The chain carries TRBV7-2 and TRBJ2-2, with TRBD2 identical over 8 bases. Unmatched junction bases numbered 7, after V lost 3 bases and J lost 4 bases. The CDR3 has 16 residues. Germline-derived CDR1 and CDR2 are SGHTA and FQGNSA. The CDR3 is CASSLISGTFTGELFF. The CDR3 DNA follows: TGTGCCAGCAGCTTGATTAGCGGGACGTTCACCGGGGAGCTGTTTTTT.

The V gene is TRBV27, the J gene TRBJ2-5; 9 bases align to TRBD2. V shed 2 bases and J 5 bases; nucleotides not matched to a gene: 12. CDR1 is MNHEY, CDR2 SMNVEV, per germline (reference sequence). This CDR3 has 17 residues. CDR3 region: CASSLLRPSGISETQYF. CDR3 in DNA: TGTGCCAGCAGTTTACTTAGGCCTAGCGGGATCTCGGAGACCCAGTACTTC.

The rearrangement links TRBV30 to TRBJ2-7; a weak D match, TRBD2 (5 bases). Germline loops: CDR1 GTSNPN, CDR2 SVGIG (reference sequence). V lost 2 bases, J lost 1 base, and 12 bases lay in between. There are 14 residues in the CDR3. DNA of the CDR3: TGTGCCTGGAGTCACGGGGTCGGGTCCTACGAGCAGTACTTC. Translating gives CAWSHGVGSYEQYF.

The chain employs TRBV4-3 and TRBJ2-1, with 10 positions matching TRBD2. Germline V gene data show CDR1 as LGHNA and CDR2 as YSLEER. Losses at the gene ends were 2 bases for V and 4 bases for J; bases not matched to a gene: 5. There are 16 residues in the CDR3. The CDR3 DNA is TGCGCCAGCAGCCAAACCGGACTAGCGGATTACAATGAGCAGTTCTTC. Protein sequence: CASSQTGLADYNEQFF.

This chain uses TRBV6-6 with TRBJ2-1; tentatively, D is TRBD2 (6 bases). The length of the CDR3 is 16 residues. Germline assignment: CDR1 MNHNY and CDR2 SVGAGI (reference sequence). Trimming stripped 2 bases from V and 5 bases from J, with 16 bases between. As DNA, the CDR3 is TGTGCCAGCAGTTACGGGCCACCGGGACTCCACAATGAGCAGTTCTTC. Amino acids: CASSYGPPGLHNEQFF.